The clone carrying this T cell receptor (beta chain) was counted many times. Antigen: not known. Patients were excluded for uncontrolled infection, other autoimmune disease, pregnancy or lactation. Diagnosis rested on symptoms, serum thyroxine and TRAb, thyroid ultrasound, and orbital computed tomography. The investigators amplified TCR beta CDR3 regions from RNA transcripts. The study used the HTBI primer set for a first-round RT-PCR of the TCR CDR3. TCRdb processed the multiplex PCR reads anew with MiXCR; each CDR3 protein has one entry. Here the sample spans roughly 510,000 distinct CDR3 sequences, 46% being singletons. Germline V gives CDR1 DFQATT, CDR2 SNEGSKA (reference sequence). The germline V and J ends were trimmed by 0 bases and 3 bases, with 11 bases remaining between them. The CDR3 loop spans 14 amino acids. The data belong to a study of T cells in Graves' hyperthyroidism and ophthalmopathy.

Findings and caveats of the study: Through a model of 13 V-J features, ophthalmopathy was separated from stable hyperthyroidism. Most thyroid clonotypes that were expanded above 0.001 also turned up in blood.

Sequencing was performed on peripheral blood or thyroid tissue (not recorded which). The rearrangement links TRBV20-1 to TRBJ1-1; no reliable D call. The clonotype comes from an adult woman with Graves' disease, either hyperthyroidism or ophthalmopathy (not recorded which). CDR3 coding DNA: TGCAGTGCTAGAGATGATAACAGCTACACTGAAGCTTTCTTT. Protein product: CSARDDNSYTEAFF.